These 25 T cell receptor beta chains were sequenced from one sample in a study of beta chain features in type 1 diabetes. The authors reverse transcribed all of the isolated RNA, so sequencing captured expressed TCRB transcripts. Produced via immunoSEQ multiplex PCR; TCRdb's table is partial and in-frame only. Counted here are some 270,000 clones, roughly 15% occurring once; the ten biggest clones make up around 0.025%. Sequencing was done on a sample of naive CD4+ T cells from blood. The receptors were gathered from a woman between 40 and 55 years old in good health.

This clone was counted only a few times. The rearrangement links TRBV2 to TRBJ1-5; TRBD1 agrees at 8 bases. The CDR3 has 15 amino acids. Looked up from germline, CDR1 is SNHLY and CDR2 is FYNNEI. V lost 6 bases and J lost 6; bases outside the gene matches: 10. The CDR3 region is CASSDGQGVSQPQHF. In nucleotides, the CDR3 is TGTGCCAGCAGCGATGGACAGGGAGTTTCTCAGCCCCAGCATTTT.

V gene TRBV28 combines with J gene TRBJ1-2; D not certain. CDR1 MDHEN and CDR2 SYDVKM come from the germline V gene. The germline V and J ends were trimmed by 1 base and 8 bases, with 11 bases remaining between them. The CDR3 has 13 amino acids. CDR3 bases: TGTGCCAGCAGTTTATCGGGGAGTGGAGGCTACACCTTC. Residues: CASSLSGSGGYTF.

The chain joins TRBV5-1 to TRBJ1-6; possibly TRBD1 for D (5 bases). Germline CDR1 is SGHRS and CDR2 is YFSETQ. CDR3 size: 17 residues. Trimming took 0 bases from V and 10 from J, leaving 20 bases between them. The CDR3 nucleotides are TGCGCCAGCAGCTTGGACCCTCCGGGGGAGTTCGGGTCACCCCTCCACTTT. Translated: CASSLDPPGEFGSPLHF.

Only a few counts were recorded for this clone. Other DNA sequences of this sample code for an identical CDR3. The chain has TRBV7-2 and TRBJ2-5; weak D call: TRBD2 (5 bases). V lost 3 bases and J 5 bases, leaving 7 bases between the germline ends. Germline V CDR1 and CDR2: SGHTA, FQGNSA. The CDR3 has 12 residues. CDR3 amino acids: CASSFSGETQYF. CDR3 coding DNA: TGTGCCAGCAGCTTTTCGGGGGAGACCCAGTACTTC.

The CDR3 loop reads CASSQGPTGETQYF. The CDR3 DNA follows: TGTGCCAGCAGCCAGGGCCCGACTGGGGAGACCCAGTACTTC. The rearrangement links TRBV7-9 to TRBJ2-5; D possibly corresponds to TRBD1 (5 bases). Trimming stripped 5 bases from V and 5 bases from J, with 15 bases between. The CDR3 runs 14 residues. Germline V gene sequence: CDR1 SEHNR, CDR2 FQNEAQ (reference sequence).

This chain links TRBV20-1 with TRBJ2-1; the D gene is possibly TRBD2 (6 bases). Germline CDR1 reads DFQATT; CDR2 reads SNEGSKA (reference sequence). This CDR3 is built from 11 residues. V was cut by 4 bases and J by 10 bases, with 11 bases left in between. CDR3 nucleotide sequence: TGCAGTGCTATCACTCGGGAGGAGCAGTTCTTC. The encoded protein is CSAITREEQFF.

This clone turned up a few times. Distinct nucleotide sequences in the sample also encode this CDR3. The chain joins TRBV5-4 to TRBJ2-1; 11 nucleotides match TRBD2. Trimming took 1 base from V and 7 from J; bases not matched to a gene: 1. Germline V gene lookup returns CDR1 SGHNT and CDR2 YYREEE (reference sequence). The CDR3 has 14 amino acids. The CDR3, as DNA: TGTGCCAGCAGCTTGTTAGCGGGGGGGAATGAGCAGTTCTTC. Translating gives CASSLLAGGNEQFF. Drawing the rest from reference TRBV5-4 and TRBJ2-1, the complete variable domain is ETGVTQSPTHLIKTRGQQVTLRCSSQSGHNTVSWYQQALGQGPQFIFQYYREEENGRGNFPPRFSGLQFPNYSSELNVNALELDDSALYLCASSLLAGGNEQFFGPGTRLTVL.

This sequence joins TRBV29-1 and TRBJ1-2, with TRBD1 matching over 8 bases. The V gene end was trimmed by 6 bases and the J gene end by 4 bases; junction bases not matched to a gene: 10. Germline V gene lookup returns CDR1 SQVTM and CDR2 ANQGSEA. CDR3 length: 14 residues. Here the CDR3 reads CSVTSDREGYGYTF. The CDR3, as DNA: TGCAGCGTCACATCGGACAGGGAGGGCTATGGCTACACCTTC.

The chain is built from TRBV25-1 and TRBJ1-1; D gene ambiguous. The germline V and J ends were trimmed by 3 bases and 8 bases, with 7 bases remaining between them. Germline CDR1 reads MGHDK; CDR2 reads SYGVNS. The CDR3 is 11 residues long. CDR3 coding DNA: TGTGCCAGCAGTGACTTCGGGGAAGCTTTCTTT. It is translated as CASSDFGEAFF.

The chain is built from TRBV2 and TRBJ1-2; TRBD1 matches 9 bases. The CDR3 is made up of 15 amino acids. Trimming at V came to 1 base and at J to 3 bases, leaving 3 bases not matched to a gene. CDR1 is SNHLY and CDR2 is FYNNEI in the germline V gene. The CDR3 region is CASSEEGQGYYGYTF. CDR3 nucleotide sequence: TGTGCCAGCAGTGAAGAGGGACAGGGATACTATGGCTACACCTTC.

The J gene is TRBJ2-6, the V gene TRBV28, with a tentative D call TRBD1 (6 bases). This CDR3 is built from 19 residues. V dropped 4 bases and J dropped 1 base, with 20 bases sitting between them. Germline CDR1 and CDR2: MDHEN and SYDVKM. The CDR3 DNA reads TGTGCCAGCAGTTCCCCCCCCGGGCAGGGACATTCTGGGGCCAACGTCCTGACTTTC. Protein sequence: CASSSPPGQGHSGANVLTF.

This clone was counted only a few times. The chain couples TRBV13 to TRBJ2-7; TRBD1 agrees at 7 bases. The V gene's germline CDR1 is PRHDT and CDR2 FYEKMQ (reference sequence). J lost 4 bases, V lost 4 bases, and 13 bases had no gene match. The CDR3 totals 16 residues. The CDR3 region is CASSSPRQGSSYEQYF. CDR3 sequence (DNA): TGTGCCAGCAGCTCCCCCCGACAGGGATCTTCGTACGAGCAGTACTTC.

CDR3 DNA sequence: TGTGCCAGCAGCGTAGGTCTAGGGGTCGAAGGCTACACCTTC. Its protein product is CASSVGLGVEGYTF. The rearrangement uses TRBV9 and TRBJ1-2; D possibly corresponds to TRBD1 (5 bases). CDR3 length: 14 residues. V lost 0 bases, J lost 8 bases, and 14 bases lay in between. Germline V gene data show CDR1 as SGDLS and CDR2 as YYNGEE.

This clone was seen a few times. The chain joins TRBV11-1 to TRBJ1-6; D is perhaps TRBD1 (5 bases). Germline V CDR1 and CDR2: SGHAT, FQDESV (reference sequence). The V end was cut by 3 bases, the J end by 8 bases, with 8 bases between. This CDR3 spans 13 amino acids. Here the CDR3 reads CASSLWGDSPLHF. CDR3 sequence (DNA): TGTGCCAGCAGCTTGTGGGGGGATTCACCCCTCCACTTT.

To note about this clone: The same CDR3 also results from other DNA sequences found in this sample. CDR3 loop: CASSLGQGDGYTF. The CDR3, as DNA: TGCGCCAGCAGCTTGGGACAGGGGGACGGCTACACCTTC. The rearrangement uses TRBV5-1 and TRBJ1-2; TRBD1 agrees at 9 bases. From germline, CDR1 is SGHRS and CDR2 YFSETQ. The CDR3 runs to 13 residues. With 0 bases clipped from V and 8 bases from J, the junction kept 2 bases outside the gene matches.

This clone was observed a few times. The chain links TRBV5-4 to TRBJ1-1; 11 nucleotides line up with TRBD1. CDR3 length: 14 amino acids. The germline gives CDR1 SGHNT, CDR2 YYREEE (reference sequence). V shed 4 bases and J 6 bases; nucleotides not matched to a gene: 5. The CDR3 protein is CASSRTGGQAEAFF. The CDR3 DNA is TGTGCCAGCAGCCGGACAGGGGGCCAGGCTGAAGCTTTCTTT.

This clone occurred a few times. The chain recombines TRBV7-2 with TRBJ1-6, with 9 bases aligning to TRBD1. V was pared by 1 base and J by 0 bases, with 4 bases of the junction left unmatched. This CDR3 spans 18 amino acids. Germline V gene data show CDR1 as SGHTA and CDR2 as FQGNSA. The CDR3, as DNA: TGTGCCAGCAGCTTAGGTGGGACAGGGTCCTCCTATAATTCACCCCTCCACTTT. Its protein product is CASSLGGTGSSYNSPLHF. The variable domain in full, with the rest retrieved from reference TRBV7-2 and TRBJ1-6, is GAGVSQSPSNKVTEKGKDVELRCDPISGHTALYWYRQSLGQGLEFLIYFQGNSAPDKSGLPSDRFSAERTGGSVSTLTIQRTQQEDSAVYLCASSLGGTGSSYNSPLHFGNGTRLTVT.

V gene TRBV5-6 combines with J gene TRBJ1-5, with a weak D call TRBD1 (5 bases). The V end lost 2 bases, the J end lost 4 bases, and 16 bases lay between the germline ends. In germline, CDR1 is SGHDT, CDR2 YYEEEE. This CDR3 comprises 16 residues. The CDR3 spells CASSFGSGSGNQPQHF. In DNA, the CDR3 is TGTGCCAGCAGCTTCGGTTCAGGTTCAGGGAATCAGCCCCAGCATTTT.

The rearrangement uses TRBV7-2 and TRBJ1-5; 7 bases line up with TRBD1. The CDR3 sequence is 15 residues long. Looked up from germline, CDR1 is SGHTA and CDR2 is FQGNSA. With V trimmed by 7 bases and J by 3 bases, 9 bases remained unmatched. The CDR3 here is CASTLEGGNNQPQHF. In nucleotides, the CDR3 is TGTGCCAGCACCCTGGAAGGGGGCAACAATCAGCCCCAGCATTTT.

V usage is TRBV29-1 and J usage is TRBJ2-7; 10 nucleotides agree with TRBD1. Germline CDR1 SQVTM, CDR2 ANQGSEA. The CDR3 totals 13 residues. The CDR3 loop is CSALWDRGYEQYF. CDR3 nucleotide sequence: TGCAGTGCTCTCTGGGACAGGGGTTACGAGCAGTACTTC.

This clone has a handful of counts. Written as DNA, the CDR3 is TGTGCCAGCAGCCCTAGGACAGGGACCGGTGAAGCTTTCTTT. Translated: CASSPRTGTGEAFF. The chain couples TRBV14 to TRBJ1-1; 8 nucleotides align to TRBD1. This CDR3 is built from 14 residues. The ends lost 4 bases at V and 7 bases at J; junction bases unmatched: 8. Germline V lookup: CDR1 SGHDN, CDR2 FVKESK.

The chain links TRBV6-4 to TRBJ1-2; the match to TRBD1 covers 9 bases. Germline V CDR1 and CDR2: MRHNA, SNTAGT. The CDR3 has 13 amino acids. J gave up 2 bases and V 6 bases, and 1 base lay outside the gene matches. For the CDR3, the DNA is TGTGCCAGCAGGGGACAGGGCAACTATGGCTACACCTTC. This sequence encodes CASRGQGNYGYTF.

The gene calls are TRBV2 and TRBJ1-5; TRBD1 might be the D (6 bases). This CDR3 has 15 residues. V shed 4 bases and J shed 3 bases, with 13 bases lying between them. Germline CDR1 and CDR2: SNHLY and FYNNEI. This CDR3 is CASSVAGVNNQPQHF. CDR3 nucleotide sequence: TGTGCCAGCAGTGTGGCAGGGGTAAACAATCAGCCCCAGCATTTT.

The chain uses TRBV7-2 and TRBJ1-6, with TRBD1 matching over 8 bases. The CDR3 runs to 14 residues. Germline CDR1 and CDR2: SGHTA and FQGNSA. With 6 bases clipped from V and 6 bases from J, the junction kept 4 bases outside the gene matches. The DNA for the CDR3 is TGTGCCAGCAGTGCACAGGGGGGTAATTCACCCCTCCACTTT. Protein: CASSAQGGNSPLHF.

Written as DNA, the CDR3 is TGTGCCAGCAGCTTGGACGTGACAGACAATGAAAAACTGTTTTTT. This gives the protein CASSLDVTDNEKLFF. The V and J genes are TRBV5-5 and TRBJ1-4; possible D gene TRBD1, 5 bases. The germline CDR1 and CDR2 sequences are SGHKS and YYEKEE (reference sequence). The CDR3 loop spans 15 amino acids. Trimming pared 0 bases from V and 5 bases from J, leaving 11 bases between.